The present TCR beta chain was sequenced within a study of vaccination and CD4 T cells after COVID-19. Whole-study context: It was a median around 93 days after diagnosis, with a range of 35 to 161, that post-COVID samples were drawn.

Study results and caveats: Spike mono-reactivity marked 304 of 307 vaccine-specific clones in convalescent patients.

CD4+ T cells that had been cultured provided DNA sequenced with the Oncomine TCR Beta short-read assay. TCRdb reanalysed the PCR reads using MiXCR and keeps one entry per CDR3 protein. Here the sample spans 15,000 to 18,000 distinct CDR3 sequences, roughly three fifths being singletons. The sample's treatment: approximately 10-day PBMC culture with coronavirus spike peptide pools or control peptides (ViraFEST assay). Every positive PCR date fell between March and December 2020, earlier than the US Alpha, Beta and Delta variants. Fresh medium (containing IL-2) replaced half the medium on days 3 and 7. Concerning this clonotype itself: The antigen is unknown.

This receptor was obtained from a human donor who had recovered from COVID-19. Sequencing input: CD4+ T cells from blood, cultured in vitro.

The CDR3 bases are TGTGCCAGCAGCCCCTTAGCGGGTAGCTCCTACAATGAGCAGTTCTTC. Its protein is CASSPLAGSSYNEQFF. The rearrangement uses TRBV3-1 and TRBJ2-1, with TRBD2 matching over 7 bases. This CDR3 region has 16 residues. Germline V gene lookup returns CDR1 LGHDT and CDR2 YNNKEL (reference sequence). The junction had 6 bases not matched to a gene; V was cut back by 4 bases and J by 0 bases.